This TCR beta chain was recorded in a study of chemoradiotherapy in HPV16-positive cancers. Samples were taken several times over chemoradiotherapy. Germline V gives CDR1 LNHDA, CDR2 SQIVND (reference sequence). The germline V and J ends were trimmed by 6 bases and 3 bases, with 18 bases remaining between them. The CDR3 has 15 residues. The table came from immunoSEQ multiplex PCR; TCRdb's copy has only in-frame clones and leaves some out. The sample includes around 24,000 clones, roughly 87% of them seen just once. The TCR originated in a human donor with HPV-associated anogenital cancer. The chain recombines TRBV19 with TRBJ2-7, with D perhaps matching TRBD1 (6 bases). Source: blood, taken from a patient who underwent chemoradiotherapy. CDR3 amino acids: CASSPRTAPGYEQYF. CDR3 in DNA: TGTGCCAGTAGCCCGCGGACAGCGCCGGGCTACGAGCAGTACTTC.